The 17 T cell receptor beta chains reported below all come from one sample, sequenced in a study of shared clonotypes between healthy human individuals. Assay: immunoSEQ multiplex PCR; the TCRdb copy retains only in-frame clones and omits some. Of more than 1.2 million clones in the sample, about 98.5% were seen once. Specimen: naive CD4+ T cells sorted from blood. The subset was: CD45RA+ positively selected. Every receptor here comes from a man aged 25-40 years in good health.

The gene calls are TRBV11-2 and TRBJ2-7, with D unclear. The V and J ends lost 5 bases and 0 bases respectively, with 11 bases between them. Germline V CDR1 and CDR2: SGHAT, FQNNGV. The CDR3 sequence is 14 residues long. The CDR3 coding sequence is TGTGCCAGCAGCCTACTTGTCACCTCCTACGAGCAGTACTTC. Translating it yields CASSLLVTSYEQYF.

This sequence joins TRBV7-2 and TRBJ2-7; D is ambiguous. Trimming removed 2 bases at V and 6 bases at J, with 14 bases between. The CDR3 has 14 amino acids. Germline lookup yields CDR1 SGHTA and CDR2 FQGNSA. CDR3 bases: TGTGCCAGCAGCTTATTGATAACAGTATCCGAGCAGTACTTC. This encodes CASSLLITVSEQYF. The full variable domain, with the rest looked up from reference TRBV7-2 and TRBJ2-7, is GAGVSQSPSNKVTEKGKDVELRCDPISGHTALYWYRQSLGQGLEFLIYFQGNSAPDKSGLPSDRFSAERTGGSVSTLTIQRTQQEDSAVYLCASSLLITVSEQYFGPGTRLTVT.

The rearrangement uses TRBV5-8 and TRBJ1-1, with no clear D. The CDR3 has 12 residues. Looked up from germline, CDR1 is SGHTS and CDR2 is YDEGEE. The ends were cut back, 1 base at V and 11 bases at J, with 12 bases in the middle. Written as DNA, the CDR3 is TGTGCCAGCAGCTTGCAGCTGGCAGAGGCTTTCTTT. It specifies CASSLQLAEAFF.

The chain is built from TRBV10-2 and TRBJ2-7; 8 positions match TRBD2. Unmatched junction bases numbered 7, after V lost 6 bases and J lost 3 bases. From germline, CDR1 is WSHSY and CDR2 SAAADI. The CDR3 sequence is 14 residues long. The DNA for the CDR3 is TGCGCCAGCAGAGTCCCGGGACTAGTCTACGAGCAGTACTTC. Its translation: CASRVPGLVYEQYF.

The rearrangement joins TRBV4-3 to TRBJ2-7; 13 bases are a match to TRBD2. CDR1 and CDR2 from the germline V gene are LGHNA and YSLEER. The V segment lost 4 bases and the J segment 3 bases; nucleotides outside the gene matches: 3. This CDR3 comprises 15 residues. The CDR3 loop reads CASSRGTSGNYEQYF. DNA of the CDR3: TGCGCCAGCAGCCGGGGGACTAGCGGGAACTACGAGCAGTACTTC.

The chain links TRBV9 to TRBJ2-7, with 10 bases that match TRBD2. The CDR3 has 15 amino acids. Per germline, CDR1 SGDLS and CDR2 YYNGEE. V shed 2 bases, J shed 3 bases, and the junction held 5 bases outside the gene matches. CDR3: CASSVASGSYYEQYF. DNA of the CDR3: TGTGCCAGCAGCGTCGCTAGCGGGAGTTACTACGAGCAGTACTTC.

This chain links TRBV7-2 with TRBJ1-5, with D maybe TRBD1 (5 bases). Trimming removed 4 bases at V and 11 bases at J, with 21 bases between. The germline gives CDR1 SGHTA, CDR2 FQGNSA. This CDR3 contains 15 residues. The CDR3 region is CASSSRRGGDLSQHF. CDR3 DNA sequence: TGTGCCAGCAGCTCGCGCCGGGGAGGGGATCTGTCCCAGCATTTT.

This clone was seen just once. The DNA of the CDR3 is TGCGCCAGCAGCCAAGTGGTGACAGACGCCCTCAATCAGCCCCAGCATTTT. Its protein product is CASSQVVTDALNQPQHF. This chain links TRBV4-1 with TRBJ1-5; tentative D call: TRBD1 (5 bases). The V end was cut by 1 base, the J end by 3 bases, with 16 bases between. Germline-derived CDR1 and CDR2 are MGHRA and YSYEKL. CDR3 size: 17 residues.

The V gene is TRBV7-6, the J gene TRBJ2-2, with 9 bases that match TRBD1. The CDR3 totals 15 residues. The germline gives CDR1 SGHVS, CDR2 FNYEAQ. Trimming at V came to 8 bases and at J to 0 bases, leaving 4 bases not matched to a gene. The CDR3 nucleotides are TGTGCCAGCGCCCGGACAGGGGCGAACACCGGGGAGCTGTTTTTT. Protein sequence: CASARTGANTGELFF.

This clone appeared once. The chain links TRBV19 to TRBJ2-3; TRBD2 agrees at 11 bases. The CDR3 totals 15 residues. Germline loops: CDR1 LNHDA, CDR2 SQIVND (reference sequence). Germline trimming cut 9 bases from V and 1 base from J; bases unmatched to any gene: 6. The CDR3 coding sequence is TGTGCCAGCACCTTGGGACTAGCGGGCACAGATACGCAGTATTTT. It yields the protein CASTLGLAGTDTQYF.

The chain joins TRBV4-1 to TRBJ2-5, with D unresolved. Germline V CDR1 and CDR2: MGHRA, YSYEKL. V lost 0 bases to trimming and J lost 3 bases, with 11 bases between them. This CDR3 region has 15 residues. The chain's CDR3 is CASSQDEGRKETQYF. In DNA form, the CDR3 reads TGCGCCAGCAGCCAAGATGAAGGACGTAAAGAGACCCAGTACTTC.

The genes are TRBV7-9 and TRBJ1-2, with D perhaps matching TRBD1 (5 bases). CDR1 is SEHNR and CDR2 is FQNEAQ in the germline V gene (reference sequence). This CDR3 is 14 amino acids long. Trimming pared 3 bases from V and 1 base from J, leaving 9 bases between. The CDR3 is CASSFRDGNYGYTF. CDR3 DNA sequence: TGTGCCAGCAGCTTTCGGGACGGTAACTATGGCTACACCTTC.

The chain is built from TRBV6-5 and TRBJ2-7; D gene ambiguous. V was trimmed by 6 bases and J by 4 bases, leaving 19 bases between them. Germline lookup yields CDR1 MNHEY and CDR2 SVGAGI. The CDR3 has 15 residues. The CDR3 coding sequence is TGTGCCAGCAGCCCCCCCCAGACCTCCGCTTACGAGCAGTACTTC. Translation: CASSPPQTSAYEQYF.

This chain links TRBV5-1 with TRBJ2-3, with D hard to call. Looked up from germline, CDR1 is SGHRS and CDR2 is YFSETQ. V was cut by 1 base and J by 2 bases, with 8 bases left in between. CDR3 length equals 14 residues. CDR3 amino acids: CASSLTPLTDTQYF. In nucleotides, the CDR3 is TGCGCCAGCAGCTTGACTCCCCTCACAGATACGCAGTATTTT.

The rearrangement joins TRBV5-1 to TRBJ2-7, with TRBD2 identical over 10 bases. Germline CDR1 reads SGHRS; CDR2 reads YFSETQ. V lost 9 bases, J lost 4 bases, and 13 bases stayed unmatched. CDR3 length: 15 residues. This chain's CDR3 is CATKTGLAEFYEQYF. In DNA, the CDR3 is TGCGCCACAAAGACCGGACTAGCGGAATTTTACGAGCAGTACTTC.

The gene calls are TRBV2 and TRBJ1-2; D is undetermined. The V end lost 1 base, the J end lost 9 bases, and 9 bases lay between the germline ends. The CDR3 is 12 residues long. From germline, CDR1 is SNHLY and CDR2 FYNNEI. CDR3 protein: CASSEDMPSYTF. CDR3 DNA: TGTGCCAGCAGTGAAGACATGCCAAGCTACACCTTC.

The chain is built from TRBV27 and TRBJ2-2; D possibly matches TRBD1 or TRBD2 (5 bases each). Germline V gene lookup returns CDR1 MNHEY and CDR2 SMNVEV (reference sequence). Trimming shortened V by 3 bases and J by 5 bases, and 13 bases separated the two germline ends. The CDR3 spans 15 residues. The CDR3 loop reads CASSFGAPRTGELFF. DNA for the CDR3: TGTGCCAGCAGTTTCGGGGCGCCCCGAACCGGGGAGCTGTTTTTT.